This T cell receptor (beta chain) originates from a study of response to subunit inactivated influenza vaccine (dated 2018 in TCRdb). General notes on the study: To follow how T cells responded to a trivalent subunit inactivated influenza vaccine, the researchers relied on deep quantitative profiling of the T cell receptor repertoire.

Between the V and J ends, shortened by 5 bases and 7 bases respectively, the junction contains 15 bases. The CDR3, from cysteine to phenylalanine, totals 13 residues. Only the CDR3 DNA is retained, 39 bases long and in frame from the first base. From the germline V gene, CDR1 is SGHAT and CDR2 is FQNNGV. This clonotype was observed a few times. Its target antigen remains unknown. Base qualities were left out, and no much larger clone turns up one base away. The library was built by means of RT-PCR. Sequencing was carried out with an Illumina HiSeq 2500. The raw public reads went through TCRdb reprocessing: fastp at Q25, MiXCR clone calling, in-frame beta chains kept. Rows with one shared CDR3 protein collapse into an entry with the most common genes and DNA. Here the sample has 430,000 or so distinct CDR3 sequences; 11% occur a single time. Over 9.5% of the sample rests with the top ten. The time point label, read with the paper, signifies: 45 days after influenza vaccine administration.

What the study reported, not specific to this receptor: According to the authors, only a limited number of new T cells may be recruited by each seasonal influenza vaccination.

Sequencing used PBMCs from blood, obtained more than 35 days after vaccination. The sequence is built from TRBV11-2 and TRBJ2-7; the D gene cannot be resolved beyond TRBD1 or TRBD2, each matching 6 bases. This TCR came from a man in his forties or fifties who received an inactivated influenza vaccine. Donor details come from another sample of the same person, matched by shared clones. CDR3 loop: CASSLARGGEQYF. The DNA reads TGTGCCAGCAGCCTAGCGAGAGGGGGGGAGCAGTACTTC.